This entry is about one T cell receptor (beta chain). V was shortened by 2 bases and J by 7 bases, with 14 bases between the two germline ends. The V gene's germline CDR1 is MNHNS and CDR2 SASEGT. The CDR3 runs to 15 residues. This specimen belongs to a study of blood T cell repertoires in COVID-19. Study-wide context: The study drew acute and convalescent COVID-19 samples from the United States, Italy and Spain. Sources were T cells, B-cell-depleted T cells, or PBMCs; the material itself was cDNA or gDNA.

Authors' data handling: Estimates of nucleated cell counts were drawn from the amplification of reference gene primers. Produced via immunoSEQ multiplex PCR; TCRdb's table is partial and in-frame only. Clone size and the V and J calls come from that table; the DNA yielded D and trimming. The sample lists approximately 240,000 clones, roughly 84% occurring once. The chain has TRBV6-1 and TRBJ1-4; a weak D match, TRBD1 (5 bases). This clonotype originated in a woman aged 35 to 49 with active or convalescent COVID-19. The specimen sequenced was peripheral blood. Here the CDR3 reads CASSEQGYGSEKLFF. The CDR3 nucleotides are TGTGCCAGCAGTGAACAGGGTTATGGCAGTGAAAAACTGTTTTTT.